The T cell receptor beta chain under discussion was sequenced for a study of blood T cell repertoires in COVID-19 (dated by TCRdb to between 2020 and 2021). At the level of the whole study: Samples from collaborators originated in the United States, Italy and Spain and spanned both the acute and convalescent phases of COVID-19. The material from the prospective study consisted of cDNA or gDNA derived from T cells, B-cell-depleted T cells, or PBMCs. The dataset comprised deeply sampled blood TCRbeta repertoires from subjects exposed to, actively infected with, or recovered from COVID-19. The repertoires were released in a freely available public database meant as a resource for research on the immune response to SARS-CoV-2. Samples were obtained from the ongoing ImmuneRACE study (first 160 participants) and from approximately 1,200 subjects provided by 6 global collaborators. Nearly every sample came with metadata listing a de-identified subject ID, COVID-19 status, age in years and sex. Where available, HLA class I and class II types were obtained from metadata supplied by the sample provider rather than from assay-based typing.

Broad study findings and their caveats: The quantity of clinical and demographic metadata differed by source and by participant and was supplied without curation.

This clone was counted many times. The antigen this receptor binds is unknown. It has no much larger one-base neighbor in the sample; base qualities were not kept. Including cysteine and phenylalanine, the CDR3 has 14 amino acids. The sequence is cut down to CDR3 DNA, 42 bases in frame from base 1. The junction shows trimming of 6 bases on V and 4 bases on J, and the gene matches do not reach 8 bases of it. CDR1 and CDR2, per the germline V gene, are MNHEY and SVGAGI. Whole blood was collected in K2EDTA tubes by collaborating institutions according to the institutions' own protocols. For TCRbeta analysis, collaborators shipped samples in one of three forms: frozen whole blood, isolated PBMCs, or DNA extracted from either of those sample types. TCRbeta CDR3 regions were amplified from genomic DNA by means of the immunoSEQ Assay, a bias-controlled multiplex PCR. Per the authors' processing: The number of nucleated cells in each sample was estimated from the amplification of reference gene primers within the assay. To quantify the absolute abundance of each unique TCRbeta CDR3 rearrangement, sequence reads were collapsed and filtered. For each sample, productive Simpson clonality was calculated by taking the square root of Simpson's diversity index across productive rearrangements. TCRdb's version of the immuneACCESS table is confined to in-frame rearrangements and falls short of the full clone set. An unresolved V gene accounts for under half of the shortfall where checked; the remainder is of unknown origin. That table is the source of V, J and clone size, and D and trimming were worked out from the DNA. This sample holds approximately 45,000 clones; around three quarters were observed only once. The ten most abundant clones make up about 60% of the sample.

This receptor chain uses TRBV6-5 and TRBJ2-7; 8 middle bases align to TRBD1. This TCR came from an elderly man with acute or convalescent COVID-19. The source material was peripheral blood. At the DNA level, the sequence is TGTGCCAGCAGGACCGGGACAGGCTATTACGAGCAGTACTTC. This encodes CASRTGTGYYEQYF.